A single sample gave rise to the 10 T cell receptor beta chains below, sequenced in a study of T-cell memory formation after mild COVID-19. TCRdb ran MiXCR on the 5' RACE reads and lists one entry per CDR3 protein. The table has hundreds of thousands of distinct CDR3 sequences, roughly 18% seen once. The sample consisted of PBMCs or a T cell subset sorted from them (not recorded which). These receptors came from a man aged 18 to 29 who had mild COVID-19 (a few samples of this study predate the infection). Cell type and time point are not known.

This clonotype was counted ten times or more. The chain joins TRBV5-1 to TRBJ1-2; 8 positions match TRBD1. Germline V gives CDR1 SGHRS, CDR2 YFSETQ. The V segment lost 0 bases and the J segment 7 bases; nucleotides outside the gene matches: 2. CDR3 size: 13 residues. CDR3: CASSLETGAGYTF. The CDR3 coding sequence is TGCGCCAGCAGCTTGGAGACAGGGGCTGGCTACACCTTC.

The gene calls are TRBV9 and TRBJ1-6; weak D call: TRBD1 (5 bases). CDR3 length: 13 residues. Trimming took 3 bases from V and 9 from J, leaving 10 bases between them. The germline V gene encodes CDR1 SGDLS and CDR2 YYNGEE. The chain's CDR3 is CASSAGTASPLHF. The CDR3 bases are TGTGCCAGCAGCGCCGGGACTGCTTCACCCCTCCACTTT. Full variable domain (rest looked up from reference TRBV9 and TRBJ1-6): DSGVTQTPKHLITATGQRVTLRCSPRSGDLSVYWYQQSLDQGLQFLIQYYNGEERAKGNILERFSAQQFPDLHSELNLSSLELGDSALYFCASSAGTASPLHFGNGTRLTVT.

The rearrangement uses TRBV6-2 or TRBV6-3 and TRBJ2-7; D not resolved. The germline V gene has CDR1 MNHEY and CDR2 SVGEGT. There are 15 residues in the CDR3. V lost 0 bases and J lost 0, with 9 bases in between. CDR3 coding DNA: TGTGCCAGCAGTTACTCGGGTCAGATCTCCTACGAGCAGTACGTC. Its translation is CASSYSGQISYEQYV.

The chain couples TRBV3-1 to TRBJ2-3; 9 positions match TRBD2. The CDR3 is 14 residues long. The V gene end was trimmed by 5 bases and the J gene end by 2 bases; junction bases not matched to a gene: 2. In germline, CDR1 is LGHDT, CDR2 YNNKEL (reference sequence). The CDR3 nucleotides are TGTGCCAGCAGCTCTAGCGGGGTCACAGATACGCAGTATTTT. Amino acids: CASSSSGVTDTQYF.

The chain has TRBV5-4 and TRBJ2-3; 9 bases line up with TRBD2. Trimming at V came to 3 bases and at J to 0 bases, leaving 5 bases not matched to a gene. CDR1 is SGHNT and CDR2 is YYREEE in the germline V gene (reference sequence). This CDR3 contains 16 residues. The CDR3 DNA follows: TGTGCCAGCAGCTGGAGCCTAGCGGGGAGCACAGATACGCAGTATTTT. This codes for CASSWSLAGSTDTQYF.

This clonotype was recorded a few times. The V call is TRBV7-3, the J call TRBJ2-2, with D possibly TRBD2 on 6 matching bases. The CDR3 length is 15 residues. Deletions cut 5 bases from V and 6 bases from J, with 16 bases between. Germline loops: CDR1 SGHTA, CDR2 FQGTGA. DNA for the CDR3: TGTGCCAGCAGCGGGACTGGGACTGCCGCCGGGGAGCTGTTTTTT. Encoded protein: CASSGTGTAAGELFF.

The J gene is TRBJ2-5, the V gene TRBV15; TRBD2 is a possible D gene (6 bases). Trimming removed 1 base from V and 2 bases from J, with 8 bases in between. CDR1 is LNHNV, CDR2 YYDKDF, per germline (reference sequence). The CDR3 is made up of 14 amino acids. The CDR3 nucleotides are TGTGCCACCAGCAGAGTAGGGAGGCAAGAGACCCAGTACTTC. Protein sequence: CATSRVGRQETQYF. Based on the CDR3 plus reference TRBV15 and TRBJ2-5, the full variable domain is DAMVIQNPRYQVTQFGKPVTLSCSQTLNHNVMYWYQQKSSQAPKLLFHYYDKDFNNEADTPDNFQSRRPNTSFCFLDIRSPGLGDTAMYLCATSRVGRQETQYFGPGTRLLVL.

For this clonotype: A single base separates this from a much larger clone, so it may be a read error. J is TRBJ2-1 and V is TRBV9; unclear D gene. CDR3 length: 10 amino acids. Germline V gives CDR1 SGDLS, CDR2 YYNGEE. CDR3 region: CASGSGEKFF. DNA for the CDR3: TGTGCCAGCGGGTCGGGTGAGAAGTTCTTC. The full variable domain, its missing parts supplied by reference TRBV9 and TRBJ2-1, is DSGVTQTPKHLITATGQRVTLRCSPRSGDLSVYWYQQSLDQGLQFLIQYYNGEERAKGNILERFSAQQFPDLHSELNLSSLELGDSALYFCASGSGEKFFGPGTRLTVL.

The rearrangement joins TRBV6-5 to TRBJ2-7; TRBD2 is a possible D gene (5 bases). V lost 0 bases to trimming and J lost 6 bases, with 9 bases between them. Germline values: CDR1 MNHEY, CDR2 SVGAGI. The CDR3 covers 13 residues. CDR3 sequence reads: CASSYSMDSEQYF. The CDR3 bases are TGTGCCAGCAGTTACTCGATGGACTCCGAGCAGTACTTC.

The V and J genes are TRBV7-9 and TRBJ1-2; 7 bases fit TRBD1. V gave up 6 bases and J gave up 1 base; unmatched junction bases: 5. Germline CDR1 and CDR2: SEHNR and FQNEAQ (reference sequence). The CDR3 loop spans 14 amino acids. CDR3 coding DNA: TGTGCCAGCAGTTCTACAGGGGTTAACTATGGCTACACCTTC. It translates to CASSSTGVNYGYTF.